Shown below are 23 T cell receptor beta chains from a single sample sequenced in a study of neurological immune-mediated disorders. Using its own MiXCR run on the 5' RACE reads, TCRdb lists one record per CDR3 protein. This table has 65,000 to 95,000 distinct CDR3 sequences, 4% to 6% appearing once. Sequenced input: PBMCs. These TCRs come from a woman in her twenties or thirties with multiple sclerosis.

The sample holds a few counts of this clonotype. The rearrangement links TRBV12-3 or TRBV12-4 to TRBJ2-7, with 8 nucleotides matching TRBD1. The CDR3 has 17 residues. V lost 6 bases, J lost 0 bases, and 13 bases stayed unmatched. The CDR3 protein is CASSRDRTGISSYEQYV. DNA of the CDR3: TGTGCCAGCAGCCGGGACAGGACGGGCATAAGCTCCTACGAGCAGTACGTC.

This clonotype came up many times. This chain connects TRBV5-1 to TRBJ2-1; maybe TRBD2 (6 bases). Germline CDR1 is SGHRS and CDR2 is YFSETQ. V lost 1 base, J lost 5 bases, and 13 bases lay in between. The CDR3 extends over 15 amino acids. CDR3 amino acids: CASSLWGRLNNEQFF. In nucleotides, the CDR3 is TGCGCCAGCAGCTTGTGGGGGAGGTTAAACAATGAGCAGTTCTTC.

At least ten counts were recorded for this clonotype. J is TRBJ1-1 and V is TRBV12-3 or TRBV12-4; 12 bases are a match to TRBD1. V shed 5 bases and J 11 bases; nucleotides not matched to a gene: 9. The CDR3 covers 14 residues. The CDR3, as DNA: TGTGCCAGCAGTGAAACCGGGACAGGGGGCATCGCTTTCTTT. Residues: CASSETGTGGIAFF.

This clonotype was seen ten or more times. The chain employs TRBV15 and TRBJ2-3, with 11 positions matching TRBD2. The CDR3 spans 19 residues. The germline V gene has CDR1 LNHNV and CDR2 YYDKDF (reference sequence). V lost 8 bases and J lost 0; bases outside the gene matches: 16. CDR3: CATLDLLAGDASSTDTQYF. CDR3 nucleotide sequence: TGTGCCACCCTCGACCTACTAGCGGGGGACGCCTCTAGCACAGATACGCAGTATTTT.

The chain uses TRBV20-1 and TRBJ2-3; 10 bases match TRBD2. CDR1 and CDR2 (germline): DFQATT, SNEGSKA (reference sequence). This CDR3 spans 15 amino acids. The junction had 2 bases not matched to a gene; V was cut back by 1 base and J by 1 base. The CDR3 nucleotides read TGCAGTGCTAGAGCCGGGACTAGCGGCACAGATACGCAGTATTTT. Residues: CSARAGTSGTDTQYF.

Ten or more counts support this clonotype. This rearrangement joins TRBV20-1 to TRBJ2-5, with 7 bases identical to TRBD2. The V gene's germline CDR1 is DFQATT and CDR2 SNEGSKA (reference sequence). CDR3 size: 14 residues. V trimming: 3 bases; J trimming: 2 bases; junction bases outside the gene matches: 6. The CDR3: CSASPWEGQETQYF. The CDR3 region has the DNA TGCAGTGCTAGCCCCTGGGAGGGGCAAGAGACCCAGTACTTC.

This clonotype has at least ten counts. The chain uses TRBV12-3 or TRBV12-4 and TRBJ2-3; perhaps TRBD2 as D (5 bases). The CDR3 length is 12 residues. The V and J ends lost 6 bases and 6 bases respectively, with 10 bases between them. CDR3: CASSPTGDTQYF. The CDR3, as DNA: TGTGCCAGCAGCCCGACGGGGGATACGCAGTATTTT.

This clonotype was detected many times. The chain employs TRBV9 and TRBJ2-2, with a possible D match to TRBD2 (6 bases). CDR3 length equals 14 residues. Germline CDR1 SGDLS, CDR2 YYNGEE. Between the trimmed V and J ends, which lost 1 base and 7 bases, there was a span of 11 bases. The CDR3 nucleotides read TGTGCCAGCAGCGTAAGCGGGCGAGGCGGGGAGCTGTTTTTT. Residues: CASSVSGRGGELFF.

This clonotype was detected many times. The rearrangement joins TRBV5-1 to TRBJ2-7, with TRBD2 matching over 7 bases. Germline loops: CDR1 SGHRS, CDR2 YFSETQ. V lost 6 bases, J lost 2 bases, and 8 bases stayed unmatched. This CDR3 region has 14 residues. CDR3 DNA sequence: TGCGCCAGCAACGAACTAGCGAAGGCCTACGAGCAGTACGTC. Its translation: CASNELAKAYEQYV.

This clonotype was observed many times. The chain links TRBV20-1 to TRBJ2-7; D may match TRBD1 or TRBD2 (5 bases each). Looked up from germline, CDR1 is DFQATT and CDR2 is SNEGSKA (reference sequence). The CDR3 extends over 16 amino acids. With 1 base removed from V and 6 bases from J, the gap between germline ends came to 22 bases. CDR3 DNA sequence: TGCAGTGCTAGAGGAAACTTGGGGACCCCAGCCGGCGAGCAGTACTTC. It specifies CSARGNLGTPAGEQYF.

The CDR3 is CASTPKGRETQYF. The CDR3 nucleotides are TGTGCCAGTACCCCGAAGGGCCGGGAGACCCAGTACTTC. The V call is TRBV19, the J call TRBJ2-5; D remains ambiguous. The V and J ends lost 7 bases and 5 bases respectively, with 14 bases between them. CDR1 and CDR2 from the germline V gene are LNHDA and SQIVND (reference sequence). The CDR3 is 13 amino acids. Supplemented by reference TRBV19 and TRBJ2-5, the full variable domain reads DGGITQSPKYLFRKEGQNVTLSCEQNLNHDAMYWYRQDPGQGLRLIYYSQIVNDFQKGDIAEGYSVSREKKESFPLTVTSAQKNPTAFYLCASTPKGRETQYFGPGTRLLVL.

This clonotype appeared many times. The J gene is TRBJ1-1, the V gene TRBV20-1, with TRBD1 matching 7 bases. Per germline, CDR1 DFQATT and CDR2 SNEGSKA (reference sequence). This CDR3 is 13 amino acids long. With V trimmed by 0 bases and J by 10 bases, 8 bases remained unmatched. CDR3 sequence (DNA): TGCAGTGCTAGAGATAAGGCTACAGGGGTAGCTTTCTTT. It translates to CSARDKATGVAFF.

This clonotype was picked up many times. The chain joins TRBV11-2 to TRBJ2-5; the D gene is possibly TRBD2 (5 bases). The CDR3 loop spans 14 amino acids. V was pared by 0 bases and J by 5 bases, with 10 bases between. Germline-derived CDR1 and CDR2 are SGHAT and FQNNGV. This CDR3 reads CASSLDRGVETQYF. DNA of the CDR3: TGTGCCAGCAGCTTAGATCGGGGAGTCGAGACCCAGTACTTC.

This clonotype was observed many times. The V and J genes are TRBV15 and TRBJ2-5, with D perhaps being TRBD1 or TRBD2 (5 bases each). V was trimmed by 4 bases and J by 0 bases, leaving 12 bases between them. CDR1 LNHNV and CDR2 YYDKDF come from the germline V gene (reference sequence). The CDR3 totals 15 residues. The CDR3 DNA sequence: TGTGCCACCAGCAACTTTGGGACGAACCAAGAGACCCAGTACTTC. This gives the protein CATSNFGTNQETQYF. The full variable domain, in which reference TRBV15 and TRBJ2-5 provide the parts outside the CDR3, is DAMVIQNPRYQVTQFGKPVTLSCSQTLNHNVMYWYQQKSSQAPKLLFHYYDKDFNNEADTPDNFQSRRPNTSFCFLDIRSPGLGDTAMYLCATSNFGTNQETQYFGPGTRLLVL.

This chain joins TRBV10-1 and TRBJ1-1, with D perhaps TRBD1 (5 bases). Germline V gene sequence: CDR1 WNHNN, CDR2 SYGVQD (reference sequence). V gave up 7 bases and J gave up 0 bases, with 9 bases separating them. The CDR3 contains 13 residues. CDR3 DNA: TGCGCCAGCATGGGACGGCTGAACACTGAAGCTTTCTTT. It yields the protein CASMGRLNTEAFF.

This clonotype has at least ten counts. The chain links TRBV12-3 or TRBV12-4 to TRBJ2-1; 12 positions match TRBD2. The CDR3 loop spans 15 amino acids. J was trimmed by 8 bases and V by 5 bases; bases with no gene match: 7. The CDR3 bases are TGTGCCAGCAGTCGTGTTAGACTAGCGGGAGATGAGCAGTTCTTC. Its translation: CASSRVRLAGDEQFF.

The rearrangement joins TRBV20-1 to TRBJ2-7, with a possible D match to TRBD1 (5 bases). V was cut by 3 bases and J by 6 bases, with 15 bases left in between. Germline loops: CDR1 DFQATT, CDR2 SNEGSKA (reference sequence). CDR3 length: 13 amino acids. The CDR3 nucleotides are TGCAGTGCTAGGTTGGCTAGAAGGGGCGAGCAGTACTTC. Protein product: CSARLARRGEQYF.

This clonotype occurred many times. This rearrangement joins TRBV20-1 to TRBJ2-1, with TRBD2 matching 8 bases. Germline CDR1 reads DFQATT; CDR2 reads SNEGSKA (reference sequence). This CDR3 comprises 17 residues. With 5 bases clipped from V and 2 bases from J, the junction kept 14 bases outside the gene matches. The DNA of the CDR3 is TGCAGTGCTGAAGGCCCAGCGGGAGCCTTGACCTACAATGAGCAGTTCTTC. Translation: CSAEGPAGALTYNEQFF.

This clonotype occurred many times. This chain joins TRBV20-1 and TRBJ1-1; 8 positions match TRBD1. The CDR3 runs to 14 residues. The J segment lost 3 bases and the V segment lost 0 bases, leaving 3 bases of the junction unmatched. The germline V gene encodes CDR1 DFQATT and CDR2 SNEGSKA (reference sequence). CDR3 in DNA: TGCAGTGCTAGAGACCTCAGGGGGCACACTGAAGCTTTCTTT. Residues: CSARDLRGHTEAFF.

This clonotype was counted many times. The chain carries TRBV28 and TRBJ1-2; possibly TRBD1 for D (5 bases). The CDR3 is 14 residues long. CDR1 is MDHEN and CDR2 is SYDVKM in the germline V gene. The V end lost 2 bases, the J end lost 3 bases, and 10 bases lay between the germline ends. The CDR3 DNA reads TGTGCCAGCAGTTTAGAGGGGCTAGACTATGGCTACACCTTC. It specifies CASSLEGLDYGYTF.

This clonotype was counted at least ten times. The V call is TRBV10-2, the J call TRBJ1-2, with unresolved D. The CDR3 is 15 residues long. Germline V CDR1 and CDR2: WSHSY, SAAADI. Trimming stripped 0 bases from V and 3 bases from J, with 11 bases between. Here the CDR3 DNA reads TGCGCCAGCAGTGAGTCGAGTCGCTTGGACTATGGCTACACCTTC. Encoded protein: CASSESSRLDYGYTF.

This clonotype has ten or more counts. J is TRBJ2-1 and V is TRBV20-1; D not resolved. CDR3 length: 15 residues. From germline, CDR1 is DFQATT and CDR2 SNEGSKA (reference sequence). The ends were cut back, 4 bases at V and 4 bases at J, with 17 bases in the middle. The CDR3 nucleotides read TGCAGTGCTATCTCCGGGCTAGTAGGTTACAATGAGCAGTTCTTC. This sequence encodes CSAISGLVGYNEQFF.

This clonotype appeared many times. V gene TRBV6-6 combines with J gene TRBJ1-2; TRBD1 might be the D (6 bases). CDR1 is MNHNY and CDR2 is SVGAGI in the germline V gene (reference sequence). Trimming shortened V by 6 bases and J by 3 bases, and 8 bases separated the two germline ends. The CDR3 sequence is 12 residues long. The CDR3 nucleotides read TGTGCCAGCAGCAGGACAGACTATGGCTACACCTTC. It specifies CASSRTDYGYTF.